This T cell receptor (beta chain) was recovered during a study of cytomegalovirus exposure and HLA in healthy donors. Study details: Earlier, some 170 million T cells were analyzed, and about 120 million unique TCR beta sequences were found among them.

Primers: 60 Vbeta forward and 13 Jbeta reverse. Data came from immunoSEQ multiplex PCR; TCRdb stores just in-frame clones and leaves some out. This table has approximately 140,000 clones, more than 65% appearing once. CDR1 and CDR2 from the germline V gene are SGHVS and FQNEAQ. The CDR3 consists of 13 residues. Trimming left V 5 bases short and J 2 bases short, with 9 bases between. This TCR was recovered from a woman between 55 and 75 years old in good health and CMV-seropositive. Material for sequencing was PBMCs. The rearrangement uses TRBV7-8 and TRBJ1-1; TRBD1 is a possible D gene (5 bases). The CDR3 region is CASSRGGNTEAFF. The CDR3 DNA sequence: TGTGCCAGCAGCCGGGGGGGTAACACTGAAGCTTTCTTT. Full variable domain (missing parts from reference TRBV7-8 and TRBJ1-1): GAGVSQSPRYKVAKRGQDVALRCDPISGHVSLFWYQQALGQGPEFLTYFQNEAQLDKSGLPSDRFFAERPEGSVSTLKIQRTQQEDSAVYLCASSRGGNTEAFFGQGTRLTVV.